This T cell receptor beta chain derives from a study of cytomegalovirus exposure and HLA in healthy donors. This CDR3 has 14 residues. In germline, CDR1 is SGHTS, CDR2 YDEGEE. The trim removed 5 bases at V and 4 bases at J, leaving 4 bases unmatched. The protocol was immunoSEQ multiplex PCR, while the TCRdb copy is restricted to in-frame clones and leaves out a portion. This repertoire shows 150,000 to 200,000 clones, about 81% found once; its top ten account for 1.2%. This receptor was obtained from a woman younger than 45 in good health and CMV-seronegative. Specimen: PBMCs. V usage is TRBV5-8 and J usage is TRBJ2-3, with TRBD1 matching over 10 bases. The CDR3 region has the DNA TGTGCCAGCAGGGGGACAGGGGAGGCAGATACGCAGTATTTT. Protein sequence: CASRGTGEADTQYF. Using reference TRBV5-8 and TRBJ2-3 for the parts outside the CDR3, the full variable domain is EAGVTQSPTHLIKTRGQQATLRCSPISGHTSVYWYQQALGLGLQFLLWYDEGEERNRGNFPPRFSGRQFPNYSSELNVNALELEDSALYLCASRGTGEADTQYFGPGTRLTVL.